The TCR beta chain under discussion was sequenced for a study of T cell responses to AZD1222 COVID-19 vaccine. Assay used: immunoSEQ multiplex PCR; TCRdb lists only in-frame clones, some missing. The sample lists 130,000 to 150,000 clones, about 92% occurring once. The CDR3 length is 15 residues. Trimming shortened V by 4 bases and J by 2 bases, and 10 bases separated the two germline ends. Germline assignment: CDR1 SGHRS and CDR2 YFSETQ. This sample comprised peripheral blood, obtained on day 0 of AZD1222 vaccination. The receptor comes from an adult in good health. The chain has TRBV5-1 and TRBJ1-6; unclear D gene. This CDR3 reads CASSPFGAYNSPLHF. The CDR3, as DNA: TGCGCCAGCAGCCCTTTTGGGGCCTATAATTCACCCCTCCACTTT.